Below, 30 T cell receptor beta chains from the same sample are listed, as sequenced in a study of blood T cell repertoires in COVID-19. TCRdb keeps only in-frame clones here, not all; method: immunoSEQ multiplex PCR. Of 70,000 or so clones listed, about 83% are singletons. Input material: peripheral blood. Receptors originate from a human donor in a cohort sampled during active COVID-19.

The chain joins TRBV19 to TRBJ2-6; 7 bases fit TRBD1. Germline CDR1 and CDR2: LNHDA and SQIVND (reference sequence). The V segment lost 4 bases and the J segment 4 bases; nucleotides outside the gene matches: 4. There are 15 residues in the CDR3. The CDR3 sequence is CASSNDRAGANVLTF. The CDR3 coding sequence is TGTGCCAGTAGTAATGACAGGGCCGGGGCCAACGTCCTGACTTTC.

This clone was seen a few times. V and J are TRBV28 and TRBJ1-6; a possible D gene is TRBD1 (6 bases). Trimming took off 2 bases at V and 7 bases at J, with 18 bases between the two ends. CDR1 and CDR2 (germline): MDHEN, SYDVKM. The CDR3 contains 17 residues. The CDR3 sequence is CASSLRYRAKGNSPLHF. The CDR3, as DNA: TGTGCCAGCAGTTTACGATACAGGGCTAAGGGGAATTCACCCCTCCACTTT.

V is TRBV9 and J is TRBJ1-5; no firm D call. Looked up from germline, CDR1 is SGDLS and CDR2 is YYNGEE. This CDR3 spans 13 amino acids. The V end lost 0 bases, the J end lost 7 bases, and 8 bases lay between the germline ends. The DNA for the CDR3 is TGTGCCAGCAGCGTAGCCGCGGGCCAGCCCCAGCATTTT. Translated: CASSVAAGQPQHF.

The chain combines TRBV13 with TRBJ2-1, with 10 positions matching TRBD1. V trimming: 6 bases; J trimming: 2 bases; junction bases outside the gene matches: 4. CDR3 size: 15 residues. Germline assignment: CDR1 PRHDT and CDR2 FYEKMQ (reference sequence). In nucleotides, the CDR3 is TGTGCCAGCAGTTCGGACAGGGGGACCTACAATGAGCAGTTCTTC. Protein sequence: CASSSDRGTYNEQFF. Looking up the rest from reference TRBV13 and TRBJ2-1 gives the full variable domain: AAGVIQSPRHLIKEKRETATLKCYPIPRHDTVYWYQQGPGQDPQFLISFYEKMQSDKGSIPDRFSAQQFSDYHSELNMSSLELGDSALYFCASSSDRGTYNEQFFGPGTRLTVL.

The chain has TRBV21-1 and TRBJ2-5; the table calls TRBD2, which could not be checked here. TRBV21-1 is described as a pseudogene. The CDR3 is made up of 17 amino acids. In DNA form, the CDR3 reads TGTGCCAGCAGCAAAATTCCCCGTATGCGAGCGGTCGAGACCCAGTACTTC. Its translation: CASSKIPRMRAVETQYF.

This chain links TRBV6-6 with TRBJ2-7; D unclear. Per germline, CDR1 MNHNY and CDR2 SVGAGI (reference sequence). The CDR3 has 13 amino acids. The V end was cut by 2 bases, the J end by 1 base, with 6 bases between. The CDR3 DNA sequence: TGTGCCAGCAGTTACCGCCTATCCTACGAGCAGTACTTC. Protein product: CASSYRLSYEQYF.

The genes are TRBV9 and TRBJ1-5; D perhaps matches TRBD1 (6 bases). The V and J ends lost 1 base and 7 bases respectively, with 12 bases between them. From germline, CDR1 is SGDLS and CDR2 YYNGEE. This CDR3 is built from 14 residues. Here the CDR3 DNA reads TGTGCCAGCAGCGTATCGGCAGGGGAACAGCCCCAGCATTTT. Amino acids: CASSVSAGEQPQHF.

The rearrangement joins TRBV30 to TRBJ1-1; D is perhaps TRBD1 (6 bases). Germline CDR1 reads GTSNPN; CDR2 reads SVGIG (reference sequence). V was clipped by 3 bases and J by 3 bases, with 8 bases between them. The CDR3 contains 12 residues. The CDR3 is CAWSTGYTEAFF. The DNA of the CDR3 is TGTGCCTGGAGCACAGGGTACACTGAAGCTTTCTTT. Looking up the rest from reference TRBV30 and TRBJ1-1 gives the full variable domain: SQTIHQWPATLVQPVGSPLSLECTVEGTSNPNLYWYRQAAGRGLQLLFYSVGIGQISSEVPQNLSASRPQDRQFILSSKKLLLSDSGFYLCAWSTGYTEAFFGQGTRLTVV.

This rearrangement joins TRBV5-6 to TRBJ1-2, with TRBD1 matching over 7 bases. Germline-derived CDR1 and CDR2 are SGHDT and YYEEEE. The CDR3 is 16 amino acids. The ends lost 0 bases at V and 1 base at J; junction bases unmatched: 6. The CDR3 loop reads CASSLDRGPFNYGYTF. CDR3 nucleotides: TGTGCCAGCAGCTTGGACAGGGGTCCCTTTAACTATGGCTACACCTTC.

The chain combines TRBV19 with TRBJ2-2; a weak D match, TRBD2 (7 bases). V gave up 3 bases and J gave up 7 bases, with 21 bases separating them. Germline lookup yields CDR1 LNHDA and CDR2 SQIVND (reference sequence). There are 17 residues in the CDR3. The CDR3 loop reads CASSMVGGRARGGELFF. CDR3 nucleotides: TGTGCCAGTAGTATGGTCGGGGGGCGGGCCCGAGGCGGGGAGCTGTTTTTT.

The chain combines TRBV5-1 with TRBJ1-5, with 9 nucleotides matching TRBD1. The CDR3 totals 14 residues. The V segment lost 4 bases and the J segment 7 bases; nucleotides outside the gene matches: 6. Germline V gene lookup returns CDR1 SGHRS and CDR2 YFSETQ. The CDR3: CASSRTGVGQPQHF. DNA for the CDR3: TGCGCCAGCAGCCGGACAGGGGTCGGCCAGCCCCAGCATTTT.

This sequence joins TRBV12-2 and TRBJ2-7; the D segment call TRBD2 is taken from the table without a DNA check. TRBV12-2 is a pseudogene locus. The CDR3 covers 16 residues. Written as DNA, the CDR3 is TGTGCAAGTCGCTTAGTTCGGGGGACTAGCGGGATGGAGCAGTACTTC. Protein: CASRLVRGTSGMEQYF.

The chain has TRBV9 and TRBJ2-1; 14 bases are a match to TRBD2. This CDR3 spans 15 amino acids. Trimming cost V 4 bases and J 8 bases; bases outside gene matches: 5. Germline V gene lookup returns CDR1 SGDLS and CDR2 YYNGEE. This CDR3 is CASSLGLAGAHEQFF. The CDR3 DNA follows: TGTGCCAGCAGCTTGGGACTAGCGGGAGCCCATGAGCAGTTCTTC.

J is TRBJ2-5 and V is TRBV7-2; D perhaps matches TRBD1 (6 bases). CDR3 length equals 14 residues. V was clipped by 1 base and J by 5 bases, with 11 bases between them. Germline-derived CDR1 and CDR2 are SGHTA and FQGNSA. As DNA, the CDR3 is TGTGCCAGCAGCTTAGACAGGGACGTCGAGACCCAGTACTTC. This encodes CASSLDRDVETQYF. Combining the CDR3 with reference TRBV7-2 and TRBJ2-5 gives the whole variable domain GAGVSQSPSNKVTEKGKDVELRCDPISGHTALYWYRQSLGQGLEFLIYFQGNSAPDKSGLPSDRFSAERTGGSVSTLTIQRTQQEDSAVYLCASSLDRDVETQYFGPGTRLLVL.

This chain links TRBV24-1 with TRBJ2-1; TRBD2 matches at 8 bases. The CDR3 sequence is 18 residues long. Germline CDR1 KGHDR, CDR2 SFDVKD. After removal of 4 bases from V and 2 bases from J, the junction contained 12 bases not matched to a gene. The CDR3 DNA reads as TGTGCCACCAGTGAAGTCCAGGGGTCAGCGGGGGCCTACAATGAGCAGTTCTTC. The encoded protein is CATSEVQGSAGAYNEQFF.

CDR3 bases: TGTGCCAGCAGCTTTCGGGGGGCGGGTGAGCAGTTCTTC. Its translation: CASSFRGAGEQFF. The chain carries TRBV7-9 and TRBJ2-1; D is perhaps TRBD2 (7 bases). V was trimmed by 3 bases and J by 9 bases, leaving 12 bases between them. Germline CDR1 and CDR2: SEHNR and FQNEAQ (reference sequence). This CDR3 has 13 amino acids.

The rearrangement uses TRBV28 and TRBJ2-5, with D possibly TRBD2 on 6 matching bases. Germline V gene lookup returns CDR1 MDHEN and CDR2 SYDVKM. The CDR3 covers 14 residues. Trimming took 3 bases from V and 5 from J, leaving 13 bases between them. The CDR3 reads CASSLGGSGETQYF. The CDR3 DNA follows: TGTGCCAGCAGTTTGGGGGGTTCGGGGGAGACCCAGTACTTC.

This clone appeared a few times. The CDR3: CASSKGAGGTGELFF. The CDR3 DNA reads TGTGCCAGCAGCAAGGGGGCCGGGGGCACCGGGGAGCTGTTTTTT. This chain connects TRBV7-9 to TRBJ2-2, with D possibly TRBD1 on 7 matching bases. The CDR3 length is 15 residues. Between the trimmed V and J ends, which lost 5 bases and 4 bases, there was a span of 14 bases. The germline CDR1 and CDR2 sequences are SEHNR and FQNEAQ (reference sequence).

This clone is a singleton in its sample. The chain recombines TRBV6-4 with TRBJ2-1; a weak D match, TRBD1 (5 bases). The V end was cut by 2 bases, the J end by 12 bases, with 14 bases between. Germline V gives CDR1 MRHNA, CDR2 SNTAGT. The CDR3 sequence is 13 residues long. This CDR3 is CASSDPRQFWQFF. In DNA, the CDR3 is TGTGCCAGCAGTGACCCAAGACAGTTTTGGCAGTTCTTC.

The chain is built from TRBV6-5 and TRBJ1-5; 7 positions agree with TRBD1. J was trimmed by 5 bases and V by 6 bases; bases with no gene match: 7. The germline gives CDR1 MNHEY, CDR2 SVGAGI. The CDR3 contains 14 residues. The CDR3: CASSVQGTYQPQHF. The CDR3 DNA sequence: TGTGCCAGCAGCGTACAGGGGACTTATCAGCCCCAGCATTTT.

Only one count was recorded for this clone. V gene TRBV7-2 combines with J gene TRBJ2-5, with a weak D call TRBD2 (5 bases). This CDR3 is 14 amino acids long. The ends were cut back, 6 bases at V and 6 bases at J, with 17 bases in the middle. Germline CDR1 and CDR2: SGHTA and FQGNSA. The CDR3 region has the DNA TGTGCCAGCAGACCCGGCGGAGGAGAAAAGACCCAGTACTTC. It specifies CASRPGGGEKTQYF.

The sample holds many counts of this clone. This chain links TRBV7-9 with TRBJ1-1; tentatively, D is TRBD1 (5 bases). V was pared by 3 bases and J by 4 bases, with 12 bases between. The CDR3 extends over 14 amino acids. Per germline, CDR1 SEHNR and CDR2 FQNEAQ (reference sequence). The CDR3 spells CASSFRPRATEAFF. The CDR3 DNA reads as TGTGCCAGCAGCTTTCGACCCAGGGCCACTGAAGCTTTCTTT.

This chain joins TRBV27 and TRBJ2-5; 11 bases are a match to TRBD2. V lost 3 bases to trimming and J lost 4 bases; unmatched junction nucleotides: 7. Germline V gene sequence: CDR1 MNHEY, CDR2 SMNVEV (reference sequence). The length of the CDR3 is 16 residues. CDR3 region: CASSFWLAGGPETQYF. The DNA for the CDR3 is TGTGCCAGCAGTTTTTGGTTAGCGGGAGGGCCAGAGACCCAGTACTTC.

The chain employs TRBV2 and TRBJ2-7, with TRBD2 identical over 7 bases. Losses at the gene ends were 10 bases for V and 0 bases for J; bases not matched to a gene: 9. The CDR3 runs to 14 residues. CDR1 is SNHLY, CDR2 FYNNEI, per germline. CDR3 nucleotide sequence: TGTGCCACCAGCGACTCTAGCGGCTCCTACGAGCAGTACTTC. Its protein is CATSDSSGSYEQYF.

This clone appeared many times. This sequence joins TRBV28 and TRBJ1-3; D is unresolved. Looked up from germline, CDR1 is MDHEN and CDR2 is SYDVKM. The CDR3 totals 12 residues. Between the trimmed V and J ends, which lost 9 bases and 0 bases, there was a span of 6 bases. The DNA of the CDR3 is TGTGCCAGTATGAGCTCTGGAAACACCATATATTTT. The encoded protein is CASMSSGNTIYF.

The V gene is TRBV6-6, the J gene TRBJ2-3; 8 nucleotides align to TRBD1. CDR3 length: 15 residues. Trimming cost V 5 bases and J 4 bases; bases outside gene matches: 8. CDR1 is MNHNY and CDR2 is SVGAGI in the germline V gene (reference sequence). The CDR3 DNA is TGTGCCAGCAGTAACGACAGGGGAGTCGCAGATACGCAGTATTTT. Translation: CASSNDRGVADTQYF.

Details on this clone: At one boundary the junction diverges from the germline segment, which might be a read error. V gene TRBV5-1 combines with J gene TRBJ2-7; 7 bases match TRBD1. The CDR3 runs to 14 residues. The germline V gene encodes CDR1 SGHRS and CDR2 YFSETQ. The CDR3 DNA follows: TGCGCCAGCAGCTTGTTGGGGACAGACTACAAGCAGTACTTC. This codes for CASSLLGTDYKQYF.

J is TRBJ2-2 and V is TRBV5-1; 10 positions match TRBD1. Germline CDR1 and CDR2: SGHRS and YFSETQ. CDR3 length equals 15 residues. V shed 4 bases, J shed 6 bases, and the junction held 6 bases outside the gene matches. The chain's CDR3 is CASSPGQGHAGELFF. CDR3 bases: TGCGCCAGCAGCCCGGGACAGGGGCACGCCGGGGAGCTGTTTTTT.

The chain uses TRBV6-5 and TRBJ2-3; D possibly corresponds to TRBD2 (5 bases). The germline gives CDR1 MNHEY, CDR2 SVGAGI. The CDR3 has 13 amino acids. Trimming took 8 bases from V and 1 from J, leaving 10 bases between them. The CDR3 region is CASGRRGTDTQYF. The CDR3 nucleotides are TGTGCCAGCGGGAGAAGGGGCACAGATACGCAGTATTTT.

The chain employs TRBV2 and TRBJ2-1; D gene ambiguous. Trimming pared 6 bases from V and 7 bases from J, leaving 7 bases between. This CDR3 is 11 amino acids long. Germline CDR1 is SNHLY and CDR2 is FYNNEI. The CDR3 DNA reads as TGTGCCAGCAGACGAGAGAATGAGCAGTTCTTC. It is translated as CASRRENEQFF.